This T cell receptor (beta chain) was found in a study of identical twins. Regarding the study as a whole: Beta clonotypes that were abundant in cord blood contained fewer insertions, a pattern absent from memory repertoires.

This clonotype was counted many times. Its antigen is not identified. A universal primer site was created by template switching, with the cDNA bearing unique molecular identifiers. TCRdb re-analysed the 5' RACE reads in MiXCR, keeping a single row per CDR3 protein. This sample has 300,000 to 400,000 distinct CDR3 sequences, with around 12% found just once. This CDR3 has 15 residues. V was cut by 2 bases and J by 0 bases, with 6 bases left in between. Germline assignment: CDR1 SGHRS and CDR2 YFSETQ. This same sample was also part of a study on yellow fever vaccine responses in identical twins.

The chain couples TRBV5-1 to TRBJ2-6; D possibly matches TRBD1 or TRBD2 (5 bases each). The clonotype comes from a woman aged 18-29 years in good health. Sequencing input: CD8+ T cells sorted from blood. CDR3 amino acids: CASSFGGSGANVLTF. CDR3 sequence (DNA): TGCGCCAGCAGCTTTGGGGGCTCTGGGGCCAACGTCCTGACTTTC.